This T cell receptor beta chain was captured in a study of shared clonotypes between healthy human individuals. Germline values: CDR1 LNHDA, CDR2 SQIVND (reference sequence). The germline V and J ends were trimmed by 0 bases and 0 bases, with 9 bases remaining between them. This CDR3 has 16 amino acids. Clones were read by immunoSEQ multiplex PCR, and TCRdb kept only the in-frame ones, dropping some. Of 640,000 or so clones listed, about two thirds were seen once; the top ten hold 1.8%. The sample was memory CD4+ T cells sorted from blood. As for subset: CD45RA-negative fraction. J is TRBJ2-1 and V is TRBV19, with D uncertain. This clonotype was sampled from a woman in her twenties or thirties in good health. CDR3 DNA sequence: TGTGCCAGTAGTATAGATCCGGGCAGCTCCTACAATGAGCAGTTCTTC. This gives the protein CASSIDPGSSYNEQFF.